This T cell receptor (beta chain) was recorded in a study of T cell responses to AZD1222 COVID-19 vaccine. This table comes from immunoSEQ multiplex PCR, and its TCRdb copy is limited to in-frame clones, with some not included. The sample consists of 210,000 or so clones, roughly 94% of them appearing once. Germline V gene data show CDR1 as GTSNPN and CDR2 as SVGIG (reference sequence). V was clipped by 0 bases and J by 4 bases, with 13 bases between them. CDR3 length: 14 amino acids. The receptor comes from an adult who received the MenACWY meningococcal vaccine as a control. This specimen consisted of peripheral blood, obtained 28 days after the second dose of the MenACWY control vaccine. The chain employs TRBV30 and TRBJ2-7; tentative D call: TRBD2 (7 bases). The CDR3 protein is CAWSVMAGAYEQYF. The CDR3 nucleotides read TGTGCCTGGAGTGTGATGGCGGGGGCTTACGAGCAGTACTTC.